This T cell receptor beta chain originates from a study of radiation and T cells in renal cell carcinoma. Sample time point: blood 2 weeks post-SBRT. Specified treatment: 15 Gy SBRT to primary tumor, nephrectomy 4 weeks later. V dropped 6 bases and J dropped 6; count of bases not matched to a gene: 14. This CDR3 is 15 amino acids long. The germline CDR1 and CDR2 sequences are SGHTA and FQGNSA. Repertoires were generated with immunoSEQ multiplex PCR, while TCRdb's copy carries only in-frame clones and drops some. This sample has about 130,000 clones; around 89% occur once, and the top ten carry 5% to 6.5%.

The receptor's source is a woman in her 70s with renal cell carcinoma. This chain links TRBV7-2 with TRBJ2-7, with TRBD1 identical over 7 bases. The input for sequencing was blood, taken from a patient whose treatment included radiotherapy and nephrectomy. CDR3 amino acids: CASSSSNEGAREQYF. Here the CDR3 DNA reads TGTGCCAGCAGTTCGTCCAACGAGGGGGCCCGCGAGCAGTACTTC. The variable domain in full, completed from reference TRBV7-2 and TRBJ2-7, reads GAGVSQSPSNKVTEKGKDVELRCDPISGHTALYWYRQSLGQGLEFLIYFQGNSAPDKSGLPSDRFSAERTGGSVSTLTIQRTQQEDSAVYLCASSSSNEGAREQYFGPGTRLTVT.